The next 5 T cell receptor beta chains were all read from a single sample in a study of T cells in Graves' hyperthyroidism and ophthalmopathy. The TCR beta CDR3 regions underwent amplification using RNA transcripts as the source. The HTBI primer set was used in a first-round RT-PCR of the TCR CDR3. MiXCR, run by TCRdb on the multiplex PCR reads, gives a single entry per CDR3 protein. The repertoire includes approximately 150,000 distinct CDR3 sequences, over 8% of them detected once, and more than 20% sits in the top ten. The sequencing sample was made of blood. These receptors all stem from a young woman with Graves' hyperthyroidism that later progressed to Graves' ophthalmopathy.

This clonotype was counted many times. The chain has TRBV9 and TRBJ2-3; perhaps TRBD2 as D (6 bases). The CDR3 sequence is 15 residues long. Trimming stripped 4 bases from V and 2 bases from J, with 14 bases between. Germline CDR1 is SGDLS and CDR2 is YYNGEE. This CDR3 is CASSQEPGDTDTQYF. In DNA form, the CDR3 reads TGTGCCAGCAGCCAAGAACCGGGGGACACAGATACGCAGTATTTT.

This clonotype was counted many times. V is TRBV27 and J is TRBJ1-6; D call uncertain. CDR1 MNHEY and CDR2 SMNVEV come from the germline V gene (reference sequence). Trimming stripped 3 bases from V and 1 base from J, with 19 bases between. CDR3 length: 19 residues. The CDR3 bases are TGTGCCAGCAGTTTGGAAGGCAGCGGTGGAGATTCCTATAATTCACCCCTCCACTTT. This sequence encodes CASSLEGSGGDSYNSPLHF.

In its sample, this clonotype was seen many times. V and J are TRBV11-3 and TRBJ2-1, with 13 bases fitting TRBD2. With V trimmed by 4 bases and J by 6 bases, 3 bases remained unmatched. Per the germline V gene, CDR1 is SGHNT and CDR2 is YENEEA. This CDR3 has 15 amino acids. CDR3 nucleotide sequence: TGTGCCAGCAGCTCAAGGACTAGCGGGAGCAATGAGCAGTTCTTC. It codes for CASSSRTSGSNEQFF. The full variable domain, rest sourced from reference TRBV11-3 and TRBJ2-1, is EAGVVQSPRYKIIEKKQPVAFWCNPISGHNTLYWYLQNLGQGPELLIRYENEEAVDDSQLPKDRFSAERLKGVDSTLKIQPAELGDSAVYLCASSSRTSGSNEQFFGPGTRLTVL.

This chain joins TRBV5-1 and TRBJ1-4; 7 nucleotides agree with TRBD1. Trimming cost V 2 bases and J 8 bases; bases outside gene matches: 6. The germline V gene encodes CDR1 SGHRS and CDR2 YFSETQ. The CDR3 length is 14 residues. The chain's CDR3 is CASSLTGTEEKLFF. The CDR3 DNA reads TGCGCCAGCAGCTTAACCGGGACAGAAGAAAAACTGTTTTTT.

J is TRBJ2-5 and V is TRBV5-5, with D tentatively TRBD2 (5 bases). The germline V gene has CDR1 SGHKS and CDR2 YYEKEE (reference sequence). The CDR3 length is 14 residues. The ends were cut back, 0 bases at V and 4 bases at J, with 10 bases in the middle. The CDR3 region is CASSLEGAVETQYF. The CDR3 DNA is TGTGCCAGCAGCTTGGAGGGAGCCGTAGAGACCCAGTACTTC.